This T cell receptor beta chain is drawn from a study of PD-L1 blockade in urothelial cancer. Study background: Every 3 weeks, patients received intravenous atezolizumab 1,200 mg, beginning 2014. Men with urothelial cancer arising in the bladder made up about nine tenths of the roughly 29 patients.

Findings and caveats of the study: Tumor-associated clones in blood expanded more at 3 weeks in durable-benefit patients.

V was cut by 4 bases and J by 2 bases, with 15 bases left in between. The CDR3 consists of 15 residues. Germline CDR1 SGHAT, CDR2 FQNNGV. As for this clone: The antigen is unknown.

The authors spiked synthetic TCR analog templates into each PCR. Sequencing was performed with immunoSEQ multiplex PCR; in TCRdb, only in-frame clones are kept and a portion is missing. The sample has some 97,000 clones; around 93% are singletons. Sequences were derived from PBMCs, sampled around atezolizumab (anti-PD-L1) treatment. The J gene is TRBJ2-7, the V gene TRBV11-2, with D perhaps TRBD1 (6 bases). This receptor was identified in a woman of 80 years or more with urothelial cancer. CDR3 sequence: CASSWGPETTYEQYF. Written as DNA, the CDR3 is TGTGCCAGCAGCTGGGGGCCCGAGACAACCTACGAGCAGTACTTC.